The T cell receptor (beta chain) described here comes from a study of kidney transplant recipient with SARS-CoV-2 infection. TCRdb itself ran the reads through MiXCR, one entry per CDR3 protein. The sample holds roughly 230,000 distinct CDR3 sequences; about 30% are singletons and the top ten take roughly 7%. This clonotype has at least ten counts. The source material was a blood sample, sampled at baseline and between days 110 and 120 from a kidney transplant recipient. This TCR was recovered from a young adult male patient who had COVID-19 and was a kidney transplant recipient. Some T cells may be graft donor cells.

The chain's CDR3 is CASSRRGRSRKTYGYTF. DNA for the CDR3: TGCGCCAGCAGTAGACGAGGAAGATCGCGAAAGACCTATGGCTACACCTTC. The chain links TRBV10-1 to TRBJ1-2, with D unresolved. Germline V gene data show CDR1 as WNHNN and CDR2 as SYGVQD (reference sequence). Trimming shortened V by 5 bases and J by 4 bases, and 23 bases separated the two germline ends. This CDR3 region has 17 residues.